A single sample gave rise to the 30 T cell receptor beta chains below, sequenced in a study of T cells in Graves' hyperthyroidism and ophthalmopathy. What was amplified from RNA transcripts were TCR beta CDR3 regions. Researchers ran a first-round RT-PCR on the TCR CDR3 using the HTBI primer set. TCRdb used MiXCR to reprocess the multiplex PCR reads, holding one entry per CDR3 protein. The data contain more than 300,000 distinct CDR3 sequences, around a sixth of them seen just once; the ten biggest clones take up around two fifths. The specimen was blood. All receptors come from a man aged 18-30 years with Graves' ophthalmopathy.

The chain is built from TRBV24-1 and TRBJ2-2; D is uncertain. The CDR3 contains 14 residues. The germline CDR1 and CDR2 sequences are KGHDR and SFDVKD. Trimming left V 9 bases short and J 1 base short, with 11 bases between. The CDR3 region has the DNA TGTGCCACCGGGGAACTGGAGAACACCGGGGAGCTGTTTTTT. Encoded protein: CATGELENTGELFF.

There are a few counts of this clonotype. The V and J genes are TRBV19 and TRBJ2-3, with unresolved D. The CDR3 contains 12 residues. V dropped 8 bases and J dropped 7 bases, with 13 bases sitting between them. Germline V gives CDR1 LNHDA, CDR2 SQIVND (reference sequence). The CDR3 is CASLTSRNTQYF. CDR3 DNA sequence: TGTGCCAGTCTTACCTCACGTAATACGCAGTATTTT.

This clonotype was seen repeatedly, ten times or more. V gene TRBV20-1 combines with J gene TRBJ1-5, with D possibly being TRBD1 (6 bases). Looked up from germline, CDR1 is DFQATT and CDR2 is SNEGSKA (reference sequence). The ends were cut back, 0 bases at V and 4 bases at J, with 16 bases in the middle. The CDR3 has 16 residues. CDR3 coding DNA: TGCAGTGCTAGAGAGGAGGGCAGGGGCCTAAATCAGCCCCAGCATTTT. This translates into CSAREEGRGLNQPQHF.

This clonotype was found many times. This chain joins TRBV3-1 and TRBJ2-7, with 11 positions matching TRBD1. CDR3 length: 16 residues. V dropped 5 bases and J dropped 0; count of bases not matched to a gene: 6. Germline values: CDR1 LGHDT, CDR2 YNNKEL (reference sequence). CDR3 loop: CASSWTGGRSSYEQYF. The CDR3 DNA sequence: TGTGCCAGCAGCTGGACAGGGGGCCGGAGCTCCTACGAGCAGTACTTC.

The chain has TRBV12-3 or TRBV12-4 and TRBJ1-2, with D possibly TRBD1 on 5 matching bases. The CDR3 runs 14 residues. The V end lost 5 bases, the J end lost 2 bases, and 12 bases lay between the germline ends. CDR3 DNA: TGTGCCAGCAGTACCAGGGACTTAAACTATGGCTACACCTTC. Translating gives CASSTRDLNYGYTF.

V usage is TRBV19 and J usage is TRBJ1-5, with D possibly matching TRBD1 (5 bases). This CDR3 is built from 13 residues. The V end lost 5 bases, the J end lost 11 bases, and 16 bases lay between the germline ends. The germline V gene encodes CDR1 LNHDA and CDR2 SQIVND (reference sequence). The CDR3 region is CASSFRQNLAQHF. CDR3 nucleotides: TGTGCCAGTAGTTTCCGACAGAATCTAGCCCAGCATTTT.

The chain joins TRBV29-1 to TRBJ2-1; the match to TRBD1 covers 7 bases. The CDR3 length is 9 residues. CDR1 is SQVTM, CDR2 ANQGSEA, per germline. V was pared by 3 bases and J by 15 bases, with 2 bases of the junction left unmatched. The CDR3 spells CSVEGQRFF. In nucleotides, the CDR3 is TGCAGCGTTGAGGGACAGAGGTTCTTC.

The rearrangement links TRBV28 to TRBJ2-7, with a possible D match to TRBD1 (5 bases). The CDR3 spans 14 residues. V was trimmed by 1 base and J by 2 bases, leaving 9 bases between them. From germline, CDR1 is MDHEN and CDR2 SYDVKM. CDR3 region: CASSLLSRAYEQYF. In DNA, the CDR3 is TGTGCCAGCAGTTTATTAAGCAGGGCCTACGAGCAGTACTTC.

This chain joins TRBV29-1 and TRBJ1-1; D ambiguous. The CDR3 has 13 residues. Germline V lookup: CDR1 SQVTM, CDR2 ANQGSEA. V shed 2 bases and J shed 1 base, with 8 bases lying between them. The CDR3 spells CSVERVGNTEAFF. CDR3 nucleotides: TGCAGCGTTGAAAGGGTAGGGAACACTGAAGCTTTCTTT.

This clonotype was counted a few times. This chain connects TRBV6-1 to TRBJ1-1, with no clear D. V was cut by 6 bases and J by 4 bases, with 9 bases left in between. From germline, CDR1 is MNHNS and CDR2 SASEGT. The CDR3 is 12 residues long. The CDR3 nucleotides read TGTGCCAGCAGAGCGACCTTCACTGAAGCTTTCTTT. This gives the protein CASRATFTEAFF.

This clonotype was observed a handful of times. The CDR3: CASRAAGGNGELFF. The CDR3 region has the DNA TGTGCCAGCAGAGCAGCAGGGGGGAACGGGGAGCTGTTTTTT. The V gene is TRBV12-3 or TRBV12-4, the J gene TRBJ2-2, with D perhaps matching TRBD1 (7 bases). The CDR3 covers 14 residues. V was shortened by 6 bases and J by 7 bases, with 15 bases between the two germline ends.

The genes are TRBV10-2 and TRBJ2-3, with D possibly being TRBD2 (6 bases). The germline V gene encodes CDR1 WSHSY and CDR2 SAAADI. This CDR3 comprises 15 residues. With 8 bases removed from V and 1 base from J, the gap between germline ends came to 16 bases. CDR3 region: CASGRLDPRTDTQYF. In DNA, the CDR3 is TGCGCCAGCGGTCGACTAGACCCCCGCACAGATACGCAGTATTTT.

Of note for this clonotype: This could be a read error, since a much larger clone is one nucleotide away. The genes are TRBV2 and TRBJ1-1; maybe TRBD1 (6 bases). Trimming cost V 6 bases and J 11 bases, with 19 bases left between them. Germline lookup yields CDR1 SNHLY and CDR2 FYNNEI. There are 13 residues in the CDR3. The CDR3 here is CASSAEQGLGAFF. DNA for the CDR3: TGTGCCAGCAGCGCCGAACAGGGCCTTGGGGCTTTCTTT.

V is TRBV9 and J is TRBJ2-1; 11 bases are shared with TRBD1. The CDR3 length is 15 residues. Germline V lookup: CDR1 SGDLS, CDR2 YYNGEE. The J segment lost 7 bases and the V segment lost 0 bases, leaving 3 bases of the junction unmatched. The CDR3: CASSVDGQGANEQFF. DNA for the CDR3: TGTGCCAGCAGCGTAGATGGACAGGGGGCTAATGAGCAGTTCTTC.

The V gene is TRBV20-1, the J gene TRBJ1-2; D is uncertain. The CDR3 spans 16 residues. Trimming cost V 0 bases and J 2 bases, with 16 bases left between them. Germline V gene sequence: CDR1 DFQATT, CDR2 SNEGSKA (reference sequence). The CDR3 bases are TGCAGTGCTAGAGATTCCAGGCCAATGCGAAACTATGGCTACACCTTC. It codes for CSARDSRPMRNYGYTF.

The count of this clonotype is one. The rearrangement joins TRBV29-1 to TRBJ1-2, with a tentative D call TRBD1 (5 bases). This CDR3 is built from 12 residues. V was clipped by 6 bases and J by 6 bases, with 14 bases between them. CDR1 is SQVTM, CDR2 ANQGSEA, per germline. DNA of the CDR3: TGCAGCGTAAGGACGGCGGGGGATGGCTACACCTTC. Its translation: CSVRTAGDGYTF.

This clonotype was recorded at least ten times. The rearrangement joins TRBV2 to TRBJ1-5, with a possible D match to TRBD1 (5 bases). The germline V gene has CDR1 SNHLY and CDR2 FYNNEI. V lost 10 bases, J lost 0 bases, and 13 bases lay in between. CDR3 size: 14 residues. The DNA for the CDR3 is TGTGCCACTGCGACAGATAATAGCAATCAGCCCCAGCATTTT. It is translated as CATATDNSNQPQHF.

This clonotype came up a few times. DNA for the CDR3: TGTGCCAGCAGCTTAGAAGAAGGGGTCAATCAGCCCCAGCATTTT. Amino acids: CASSLEEGVNQPQHF. This chain connects TRBV7-9 to TRBJ1-5; D perhaps matches TRBD1 (5 bases). From germline, CDR1 is SEHNR and CDR2 FQNEAQ (reference sequence). V lost 1 base, J lost 3 bases, and 10 bases lay in between. This CDR3 comprises 15 residues.

This clonotype showed up many times. The chain combines TRBV2 with TRBJ2-5; D gene uncertain. Trimming took 4 bases from V and 1 from J, leaving 7 bases between them. Germline-derived CDR1 and CDR2 are SNHLY and FYNNEI. There are 13 residues in the CDR3. CDR3 amino acids: CASSATTQETQYF. CDR3 DNA: TGTGCCAGCAGTGCTACCACCCAAGAGACCCAGTACTTC.

The chain joins TRBV19 to TRBJ2-5; D is uncertain. The germline V and J ends were trimmed by 1 base and 4 bases, with 7 bases remaining between them. The CDR3 has 13 residues. Germline V CDR1 and CDR2: LNHDA, SQIVND (reference sequence). The CDR3 region has the DNA TGTGCCAGTAGTATAGCTAGAGGAGAGACCCAGTACTTC. Protein: CASSIARGETQYF.

J is TRBJ1-5 and V is TRBV12-3 or TRBV12-4, with D possibly TRBD1 on 5 matching bases. With 1 base removed from V and 5 bases from J, the gap between germline ends came to 15 bases. The CDR3 has 16 residues. CDR3 amino acids: CASSLGFGRDHQPQHF. For the CDR3, the DNA is TGTGCCAGCAGTTTAGGATTTGGCAGGGATCATCAGCCCCAGCATTTT.

The genes are TRBV27 and TRBJ1-5; D may be TRBD1 (5 bases). The germline V gene encodes CDR1 MNHEY and CDR2 SMNVEV (reference sequence). The CDR3 is 16 residues long. V gave up 6 bases and J gave up 3 bases, with 18 bases separating them. The CDR3 sequence: CASRSGGGSSNQPQHF. The CDR3 bases are TGTGCCAGCAGATCCGGTGGGGGTTCATCCAATCAGCCCCAGCATTTT.

This clonotype has ten or more counts. J is TRBJ2-1 and V is TRBV7-9, with D tentatively TRBD1 (6 bases). The V and J ends lost 5 bases and 10 bases respectively, with 9 bases between them. The germline V gene encodes CDR1 SEHNR and CDR2 FQNEAQ (reference sequence). The CDR3 sequence is 11 residues long. The CDR3, as DNA: TGTGCCAGCAGCCGAGACAGGGAGCAGTTCTTC. This translates into CASSRDREQFF.

This clonotype has just one count. Lacking the conserved final phenylalanine or tryptophan, this CDR3 likely reflects a read error. The chain carries TRBV9 and TRBJ2-2; D remains unclear. Trimming removed 3 bases at V and 4 bases at J, with 16 bases between. The CDR3 has 16 amino acids. CDR1 and CDR2 from the germline V gene are SGDLS and YYNGEE. CDR3: CASSEDIEAATGELFS. CDR3 nucleotide sequence: TGTGCCAGCAGCGAAGACATAGAAGCTGCCACCGGGGAGCTGTTTTCT.

There are many counts of this clonotype. V gene TRBV7-8 combines with J gene TRBJ2-3; TRBD2 is a possible D gene (6 bases). The germline V gene encodes CDR1 SGHVS and CDR2 FQNEAQ. The CDR3 is 16 amino acids. Deletions cut 0 bases from V and 2 bases from J, with 12 bases between. The CDR3 DNA reads TGTGCCAGCAGCTTAGCGTTCGCGGGGCACACAGATACGCAGTATTTT. Its translation: CASSLAFAGHTDTQYF.

V gene TRBV2 combines with J gene TRBJ2-7; D not resolved. The CDR3 spans 11 residues. CDR1 and CDR2 from the germline V gene are SNHLY and FYNNEI. Trimming took off 6 bases at V and 5 bases at J, with 8 bases between the two ends. The CDR3 region has the DNA TGTGCCAGCAGAAGCTACAACGAGCAGTACTTC. Protein product: CASRSYNEQYF. Full variable domain (missing parts from reference TRBV2 and TRBJ2-7): EPEVTQTPSHQVTQMGQEVILRCVPISNHLYFYWYRQILGQKVEFLVSFYNNEISEKSEIFDDQFSVERPDGSNFTLKIRSTKLEDSAMYFCASRSYNEQYFGPGTRLTVT.

This clonotype was found many times. This chain connects TRBV11-3 to TRBJ2-1; perhaps TRBD2 as D (5 bases). The CDR3 runs 13 residues. The V gene lost 5 bases and the J gene lost 9 bases, with 14 bases spanning the gap. The germline V gene has CDR1 SGHNT and CDR2 YENEEA. The CDR3, as DNA: TGTGCCAGCAGCCGAGGGCAGGTGGGTGAGCAGTTCTTC. Translation gives CASSRGQVGEQFF. Combining the CDR3 with reference TRBV11-3 and TRBJ2-1 gives the whole variable domain EAGVVQSPRYKIIEKKQPVAFWCNPISGHNTLYWYLQNLGQGPELLIRYENEEAVDDSQLPKDRFSAERLKGVDSTLKIQPAELGDSAVYLCASSRGQVGEQFFGPGTRLTVL.

V usage is TRBV15 and J usage is TRBJ2-2; D remains ambiguous. Trimming left V 7 bases short and J 2 bases short, with 14 bases between. There are 15 residues in the CDR3. Germline values: CDR1 LNHNV, CDR2 YYDKDF (reference sequence). The DNA of the CDR3 is TGTGCCACCACCCGGCCCGAATCAAACACCGGGGAGCTGTTTTTT. It is translated as CATTRPESNTGELFF.

This clonotype was found a few times. The J gene is TRBJ2-6, the V gene TRBV5-6, with D maybe TRBD1 (6 bases). The CDR3 is 15 amino acids. Germline CDR1 is SGHDT and CDR2 is YYEEEE. Trimming removed 5 bases at V and 1 base at J, with 10 bases between. The CDR3 sequence is CASSFDRSGANVLTF. CDR3 coding DNA: TGTGCCAGCAGTTTCGACAGGTCTGGGGCCAACGTCCTGACTTTC.

About this clonotype: Given a much more abundant clone one base away, this may be a read error. J is TRBJ2-3 and V is TRBV24-1, with TRBD1 matching 7 bases. Per germline, CDR1 KGHDR and CDR2 SFDVKD. The CDR3 is 15 residues long. Losses at the gene ends were 4 bases for V and 3 bases for J; bases not matched to a gene: 6. CDR3 DNA: TGTGCCACCAGTGAGCCGACAGGGTTGACAGATACGCAGTATTTT. The encoded protein is CATSEPTGLTDTQYF.